This T cell receptor (beta chain) was identified during a study of blood T cells in healthy people across ages. A second PCR, run for about 7 to 11 cycles, used a sample-barcoded 5' primer plus a J-beta primer mix. TCRdb redid the calling of the 5' RACE reads with MiXCR, one entry per CDR3 protein. Counted here are around 780,000 distinct CDR3 sequences, just over 55% occurring once; the ten biggest clones make up roughly 24%. V was clipped by 2 bases and J by 1 base, with 17 bases between them. The CDR3 runs 17 residues. The J gene is TRBJ1-1, the V gene TRBV12-3 or TRBV12-4; possible D gene TRBD1, 5 bases. The sequence was collected from a man aged 40-49 years in good health. Material: blood. In DNA form, the CDR3 reads TGTGCCAGCAGTTTAAGTCTCAAGGGGTTAGGGAACACTGAAGCTTTCTTT. It encodes CASSLSLKGLGNTEAFF.